The 26 T cell receptor beta chains listed next were all sequenced from one sample in a study of Ad26.COV2.S vaccination and SARS-CoV-2 variants. Sample treatment: some 20 received Ad26.COV2.S at low or high dose, single or two shots; 5 received placebo; per-sample allocation not given. It was on day 63 after the first vaccine or placebo injection that samples were taken. Assay used: immunoSEQ multiplex PCR; TCRdb lists only in-frame clones, some missing. In the table there are 500,000 or so clones, around 88% of which are singletons. The sample here was peripheral blood, taken in a trial of Ad26.COV2.S vaccine versus placebo. Receptor source: a person aged 18-60 years who received the Ad26.COV2.S COVID-19 vaccine or a placebo.

V usage is TRBV2 and J usage is TRBJ2-3; 10 bases map to TRBD1. The germline gives CDR1 SNHLY, CDR2 FYNNEI. V lost 6 bases, J lost 3 bases, and 6 bases stayed unmatched. The length of the CDR3 is 15 residues. The CDR3 coding sequence is TGTGCCAGCAGGCCTGACAGGGGGCAGACAGATACGCAGTATTTT. As protein: CASRPDRGQTDTQYF.

The chain is built from TRBV27 and TRBJ2-2, with TRBD1 identical over 7 bases. The CDR3 contains 18 residues. Germline assignment: CDR1 MNHEY and CDR2 SMNVEV (reference sequence). Germline trimming cut 1 base from V and 3 bases from J; bases unmatched to any gene: 11. The CDR3 spells CASSLWTGKVRDTGELFF. Written as DNA, the CDR3 is TGTGCCAGCAGTTTATGGACAGGAAAAGTCAGAGACACCGGGGAGCTGTTTTTT.

The chain carries TRBV5-1 and TRBJ1-1, with D uncertain. Trimming took off 0 bases at V and 5 bases at J, with 11 bases between the two ends. CDR1 and CDR2 from the germline V gene are SGHRS and YFSETQ. CDR3 length: 14 amino acids. The DNA for the CDR3 is TGCGCCAGCAGCTTGGCTGGTTATGGGACTGAAGCTTTCTTT. It codes for CASSLAGYGTEAFF. Full variable domain (outside the CDR3, taken from reference TRBV5-1 and TRBJ1-1): KAGVTQTPRYLIKTRGQQVTLSCSPISGHRSVSWYQQTPGQGLQFLFEYFSETQRNKGNFPGRFSGRQFSNSRSEMNVSTLELGDSALYLCASSLAGYGTEAFFGQGTRLTVV.

V and J are TRBV30 and TRBJ1-6, with a weak D call TRBD1 (5 bases). Trimming cost V 3 bases and J 9 bases, with 15 bases left between them. Germline loops: CDR1 GTSNPN, CDR2 SVGIG (reference sequence). The length of the CDR3 is 14 residues. The CDR3 is CAWRVIGHGSPLHF. CDR3 DNA: TGTGCCTGGAGAGTTATCGGACACGGTTCACCCCTCCACTTT.

The CDR3 is CASRRGLAYTGELFF. Here the CDR3 DNA reads TGTGCCAGCCGGAGGGGACTAGCGTACACCGGGGAGCTGTTTTTT. The V call is TRBV2, the J call TRBJ2-2, with 10 positions matching TRBD2. CDR3 length: 15 residues. The germline V gene encodes CDR1 SNHLY and CDR2 FYNNEI. Trimming cost V 8 bases and J 3 bases; bases outside gene matches: 6.

The J gene is TRBJ1-4, the V gene TRBV30; D gene uncertain. V dropped 4 bases and J dropped 0 bases, with 12 bases sitting between them. This CDR3 region has 15 residues. Per germline, CDR1 GTSNPN and CDR2 SVGIG (reference sequence). CDR3 loop: CAWTKTGATNEKLFF. The CDR3 DNA reads as TGTGCCTGGACTAAGACGGGTGCAACTAATGAAAAACTGTTTTTT.

V and J are TRBV7-3 and TRBJ2-1; a possible D gene is TRBD1 (5 bases). Trimming took off 3 bases at V and 6 bases at J, with 12 bases between the two ends. Germline CDR1 and CDR2: SGHTA and FQGTGA. This CDR3 is built from 14 residues. The CDR3 loop reads CASSFDQGTNEQFF. The CDR3 DNA sequence: TGTGCCAGCAGCTTCGACCAGGGAACCAATGAGCAGTTCTTC.

This sequence joins TRBV19 and TRBJ1-1, with D possibly TRBD1 on 5 matching bases. V gave up 3 bases and J gave up 4 bases, with 9 bases separating them. CDR1 is LNHDA, CDR2 SQIVND, per germline (reference sequence). This CDR3 is built from 13 residues. The CDR3 region has the DNA TGTGCCAGTAGTATTGGGGGAGGCACTGAAGCTTTCTTT. As protein: CASSIGGGTEAFF.

The chain carries TRBV7-9 and TRBJ1-2; possible D gene TRBD1, 6 bases. The CDR3 loop spans 14 amino acids. Germline CDR1 and CDR2: SEHNR and FQNEAQ (reference sequence). The V end was cut by 3 bases, the J end by 8 bases, with 16 bases between. In DNA, the CDR3 is TGTGCCAGCAGCTTCTCTGGGGGGCAGCCCGGCTACACCTTC. Its protein product is CASSFSGGQPGYTF.

The chain employs TRBV4-1 and TRBJ1-3; 8 bases are shared with TRBD1. Germline lookup yields CDR1 MGHRA and CDR2 YSYEKL. The V and J ends lost 0 bases and 6 bases, in that order; junction bases with no gene match: 7. This CDR3 spans 16 amino acids. The CDR3, as DNA: TGCGCCAGCAGCCAAGAACCGGGACAGGAGGTAAACACCATATATTTT. It translates to CASSQEPGQEVNTIYF.

The genes are TRBV19 and TRBJ1-5; D is unresolved. V lost 3 bases, J lost 4 bases, and 7 bases lay in between. CDR1 and CDR2 (germline): LNHDA, SQIVND (reference sequence). The CDR3 loop spans 13 amino acids. In DNA, the CDR3 is TGTGCCAGTAGTATTCAAATAAATCAGCCCCAGCATTTT. Amino acids: CASSIQINQPQHF.

The chain uses TRBV5-1 and TRBJ2-3; 14 nucleotides agree with TRBD2. Germline-derived CDR1 and CDR2 are SGHRS and YFSETQ. The CDR3 consists of 14 residues. J gave up 6 bases and V 6 bases, and 3 bases lay outside the gene matches. As DNA, the CDR3 is TGCGCCAGCATGGGACTAGCGGGAGTTGATACGCAGTATTTT. It codes for CASMGLAGVDTQYF.

The chain has TRBV13 and TRBJ1-6, with unresolved D. Germline CDR1 and CDR2: PRHDT and FYEKMQ (reference sequence). CDR3 length equals 16 residues. Trimming took off 6 bases at V and 7 bases at J, with 19 bases between the two ends. CDR3 nucleotide sequence: TGTGCCAGCAGTTGGAACCGGGAACCAAGAAATTCACCCCTCCACTTT. Its translation: CASSWNREPRNSPLHF.

The chain employs TRBV27 and TRBJ2-7; 7 bases line up with TRBD2. Germline V CDR1 and CDR2: MNHEY, SMNVEV (reference sequence). The CDR3 has 15 amino acids. After removal of 6 bases from V and 4 bases from J, the junction contained 12 bases not matched to a gene. CDR3 nucleotides: TGTGCCAGCAGCCCCAGGCCGGCGGGAGCTTACGAGCAGTACTTC. It specifies CASSPRPAGAYEQYF.

This clone was picked up one time. The rearrangement joins TRBV9 to TRBJ2-2, with a tentative D call TRBD1 (6 bases). V gave up 4 bases and J gave up 3 bases, with 16 bases separating them. The germline V gene has CDR1 SGDLS and CDR2 YYNGEE. This CDR3 has 16 amino acids. The chain's CDR3 is CASSPRTAWDTGELFF. In nucleotides, the CDR3 is TGTGCCAGCAGCCCGAGGACAGCTTGGGACACCGGGGAGCTGTTTTTT.

The chain recombines TRBV27 with TRBJ2-1; TRBD2 might be the D (5 bases). Germline V lookup: CDR1 MNHEY, CDR2 SMNVEV (reference sequence). The CDR3 has 15 amino acids. Trimming took off 5 bases at V and 0 bases at J, with 11 bases between the two ends. CDR3 bases: TGTGCCAGCAGTGTACTAGGAAGCTCCTACAATGAGCAGTTCTTC. Its protein product is CASSVLGSSYNEQFF.

V gene TRBV4-2 combines with J gene TRBJ1-1, with D possibly matching TRBD1 (5 bases). The CDR3 extends over 14 amino acids. Germline V gives CDR1 LGHNA, CDR2 YNFKEQ. The ends were cut back, 0 bases at V and 8 bases at J, with 13 bases in the middle. For the CDR3, the DNA is TGTGCCAGCAGCCAAGATGCCCGGGGGTCCGAAGCTTTCTTT. It codes for CASSQDARGSEAFF.

The gene calls are TRBV4-1 and TRBJ2-7; D remains unclear. Per the germline V gene, CDR1 is MGHRA and CDR2 is YSYEKL. The CDR3 runs to 14 residues. The V gene lost 1 base and the J gene lost 0 bases, with 7 bases spanning the gap. CDR3 protein: CASSQALFSYEQYF. Written as DNA, the CDR3 is TGCGCCAGCAGCCAAGCCCTCTTCTCCTACGAGCAGTACTTC.

The V and J genes are TRBV3-1 (or the pseudogene TRBV3-2) and TRBJ2-1; the D is unclear. CDR3 length: 15 residues. Trimming left V 0 bases short and J 0 bases short, with 6 bases between. In germline, CDR1 is LGHDT, CDR2 YNNKEL (reference sequence). The CDR3 nucleotides are TGTGCCAGCAGCCAAGACTCTGGCTCCTACAATGAGCAGTTCTTC. Protein product: CASSQDSGSYNEQFF.

V gene TRBV6-4 combines with J gene TRBJ2-2; D remains unclear. CDR1 is MRHNA, CDR2 SNTAGT, per germline. There are 14 residues in the CDR3. The V end lost 2 bases, the J end lost 4 bases, and 8 bases lay between the germline ends. The CDR3 bases are TGTGCCAGCAGTGACGAGGCCGCCACCGGGGAGCTGTTTTTT. Translation gives CASSDEAATGELFF.

The chain has TRBV5-1 and TRBJ2-1, with TRBD2 matching 11 bases. This CDR3 is 16 amino acids long. The V segment lost 0 bases and the J segment 7 bases; nucleotides outside the gene matches: 6. In germline, CDR1 is SGHRS, CDR2 YFSETQ. CDR3 bases: TGCGCCAGCAGCTTGGCTAGCGGGGGGAGAGTAAATGAGCAGTTCTTC. Its translation: CASSLASGGRVNEQFF.

The rearrangement joins TRBV28 to TRBJ1-5; D not certain. The CDR3 contains 16 residues. Germline lookup yields CDR1 MDHEN and CDR2 SYDVKM. Trimming removed 7 bases at V and 4 bases at J, with 20 bases between. This CDR3 reads CASKGGGSEGNQPQHF. The DNA of the CDR3 is TGTGCCAGCAAAGGAGGAGGGAGTGAGGGAAATCAGCCCCAGCATTTT. The complete variable domain, with remaining parts taken from reference TRBV28 and TRBJ1-5, reads DVKVTQSSRYLVKRTGEKVFLECVQDMDHENMFWYRQDPGLGLRLIYFSYDVKMKEKGDIPEGYSVSREKKERFSLILESASTNQTSMYLCASKGGGSEGNQPQHFGDGTRLSIL.

V is TRBV5-3 and J is TRBJ1-2; a weak D match, TRBD1 (5 bases). TRBV5-3 is identified as an open reading frame with a role that is uncertain. Trimming stripped 6 bases from V and 1 base from J, with 25 bases between. This CDR3 region has 18 residues. The CDR3 sequence: CARTNRGSGRVINYGYTF. CDR3 DNA sequence: TGTGCCAGAACTAACCGGGGGAGCGGCCGGGTGATTAACTATGGCTACACCTTC.

This clone was observed once. The gene calls are TRBV29-1 and TRBJ2-2; 7 nucleotides line up with TRBD1. After removal of 6 bases from V and 0 bases from J, the junction contained 7 bases not matched to a gene. The CDR3 extends over 15 amino acids. Per germline, CDR1 SQVTM and CDR2 ANQGSEA. CDR3 in DNA: TGCAGCGTGGGGAAGACAGGGACGAACACCGGGGAGCTGTTTTTT. Protein: CSVGKTGTNTGELFF.

The rearrangement uses TRBV28 and TRBJ1-2; D gene ambiguous. CDR3 length: 13 amino acids. With 2 bases removed from V and 1 base from J, the gap between germline ends came to 5 bases. Per the germline V gene, CDR1 is MDHEN and CDR2 is SYDVKM. In DNA, the CDR3 is TGTGCCAGCAGTTTAGAGCGTAACTATGGCTACACCTTC. Translating it yields CASSLERNYGYTF.

J is TRBJ1-2 and V is TRBV18, with TRBD1 as a possible D gene (6 bases). Germline V gene sequence: CDR1 KGHSH, CDR2 LQKENI. Between the trimmed V and J ends, which lost 3 bases and 2 bases, there was a span of 13 bases. This CDR3 spans 15 amino acids. The CDR3 DNA reads TGTGCCAGCTCACCGAGCACAGGACAGAACTATGGCTACACCTTC. Translation: CASSPSTGQNYGYTF.